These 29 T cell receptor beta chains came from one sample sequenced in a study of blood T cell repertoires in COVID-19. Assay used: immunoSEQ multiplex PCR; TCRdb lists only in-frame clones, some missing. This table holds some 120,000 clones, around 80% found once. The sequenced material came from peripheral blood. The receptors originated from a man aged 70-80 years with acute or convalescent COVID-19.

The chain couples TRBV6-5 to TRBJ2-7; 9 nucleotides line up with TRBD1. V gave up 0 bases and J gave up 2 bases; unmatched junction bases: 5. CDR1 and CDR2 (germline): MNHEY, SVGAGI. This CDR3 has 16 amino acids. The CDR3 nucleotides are TGTGCCAGCAGTTACTCTTCTGGGACAGGGACCTACGAGCAGTACTTC. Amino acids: CASSYSSGTGTYEQYF.

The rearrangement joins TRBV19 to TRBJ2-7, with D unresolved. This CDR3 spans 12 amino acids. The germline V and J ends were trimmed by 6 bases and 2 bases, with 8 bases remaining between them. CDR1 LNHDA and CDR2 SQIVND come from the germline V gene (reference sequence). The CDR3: CASSTSTYEQYF. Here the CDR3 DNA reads TGTGCCAGTAGCACCTCTACCTACGAGCAGTACTTC.

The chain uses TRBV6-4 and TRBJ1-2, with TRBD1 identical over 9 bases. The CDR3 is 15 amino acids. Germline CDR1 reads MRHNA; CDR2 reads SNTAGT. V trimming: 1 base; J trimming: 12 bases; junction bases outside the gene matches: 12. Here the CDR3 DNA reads TGTGCCAGCAGTGACTTCCGGGACAGGGAAGATCTACACACCTTC. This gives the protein CASSDFRDREDLHTF.

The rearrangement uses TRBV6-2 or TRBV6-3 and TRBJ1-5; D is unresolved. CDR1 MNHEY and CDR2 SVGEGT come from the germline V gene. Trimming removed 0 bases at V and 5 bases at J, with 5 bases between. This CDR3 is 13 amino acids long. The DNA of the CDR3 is TGTGCCAGCAGTTACTCGCGAGATCAGCCCCAGCATTTT. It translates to CASSYSRDQPQHF.

CDR3 nucleotide sequence: TGTGCCAGCACGCTTGGACAGTTTAATTCACCCCTCCACTTT. It encodes CASTLGQFNSPLHF. The chain carries TRBV27 and TRBJ1-6; D is perhaps TRBD1 (6 bases). Germline loops: CDR1 MNHEY, CDR2 SMNVEV (reference sequence). This CDR3 has 14 residues. The germline V and J ends were trimmed by 7 bases and 6 bases, with 13 bases remaining between them.

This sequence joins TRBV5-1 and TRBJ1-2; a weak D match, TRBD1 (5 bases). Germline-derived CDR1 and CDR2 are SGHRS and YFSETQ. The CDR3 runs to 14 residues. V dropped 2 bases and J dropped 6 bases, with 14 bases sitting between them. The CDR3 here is CASSFGGVGNGYTF. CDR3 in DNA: TGCGCCAGCAGCTTTGGAGGGGTGGGGAATGGCTACACCTTC.

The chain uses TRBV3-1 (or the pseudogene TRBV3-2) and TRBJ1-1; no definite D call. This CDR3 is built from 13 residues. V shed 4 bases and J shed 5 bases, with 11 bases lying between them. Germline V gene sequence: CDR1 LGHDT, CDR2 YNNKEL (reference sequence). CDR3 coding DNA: TGTGCCAGCAGCCTCGGCCCGGGTACTGAAGCTTTCTTT. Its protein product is CASSLGPGTEAFF.

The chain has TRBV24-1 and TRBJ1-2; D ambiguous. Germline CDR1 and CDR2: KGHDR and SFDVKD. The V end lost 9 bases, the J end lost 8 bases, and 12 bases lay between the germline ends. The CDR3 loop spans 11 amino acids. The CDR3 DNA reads TGTGCCACCGAACCGCCCCGGGGCTACACCTTC. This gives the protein CATEPPRGYTF.

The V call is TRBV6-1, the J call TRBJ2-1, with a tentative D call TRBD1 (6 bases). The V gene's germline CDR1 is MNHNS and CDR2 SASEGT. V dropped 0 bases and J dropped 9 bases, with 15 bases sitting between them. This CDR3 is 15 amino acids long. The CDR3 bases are TGTGCCAGCAGTGAAGCGGGGAACAGGGATCTTGAGCAGTTCTTC. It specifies CASSEAGNRDLEQFF.

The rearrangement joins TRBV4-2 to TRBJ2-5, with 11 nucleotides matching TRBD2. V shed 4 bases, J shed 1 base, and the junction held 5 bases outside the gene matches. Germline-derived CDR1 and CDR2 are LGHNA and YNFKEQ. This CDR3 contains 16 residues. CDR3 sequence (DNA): TGTGCCAGCAGCCGAGGGACTAGCGGCTTCCAAGAGACCCAGTACTTC. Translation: CASSRGTSGFQETQYF.

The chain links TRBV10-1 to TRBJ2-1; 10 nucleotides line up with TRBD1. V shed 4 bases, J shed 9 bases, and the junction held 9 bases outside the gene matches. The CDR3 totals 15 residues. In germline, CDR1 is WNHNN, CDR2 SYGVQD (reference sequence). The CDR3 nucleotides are TGCGCCAGCAGTGCCCGGACAGGGGGGATCGGTGAGCAGTTCTTC. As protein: CASSARTGGIGEQFF.

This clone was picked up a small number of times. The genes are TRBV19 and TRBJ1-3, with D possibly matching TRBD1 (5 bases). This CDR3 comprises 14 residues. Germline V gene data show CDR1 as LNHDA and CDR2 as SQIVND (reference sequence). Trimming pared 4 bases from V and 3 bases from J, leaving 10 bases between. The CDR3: CASSTSGGGNTIYF. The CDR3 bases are TGTGCCAGTAGTACCTCCGGGGGTGGAAACACCATATATTTT.

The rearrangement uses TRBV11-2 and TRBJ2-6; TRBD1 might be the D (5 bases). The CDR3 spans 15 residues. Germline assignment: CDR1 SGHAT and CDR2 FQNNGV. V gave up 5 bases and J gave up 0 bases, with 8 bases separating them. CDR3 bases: TGTGCCAGCAGCGGTCAGGGCTCTGGGGCCAACGTCCTGACTTTC. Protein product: CASSGQGSGANVLTF.

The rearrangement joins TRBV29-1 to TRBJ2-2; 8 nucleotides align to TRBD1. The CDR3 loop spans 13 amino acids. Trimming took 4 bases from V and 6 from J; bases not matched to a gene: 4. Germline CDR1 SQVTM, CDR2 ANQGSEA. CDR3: CSVADRVPGELFF. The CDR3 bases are TGCAGCGTTGCGGACAGGGTGCCCGGGGAGCTGTTTTTT.

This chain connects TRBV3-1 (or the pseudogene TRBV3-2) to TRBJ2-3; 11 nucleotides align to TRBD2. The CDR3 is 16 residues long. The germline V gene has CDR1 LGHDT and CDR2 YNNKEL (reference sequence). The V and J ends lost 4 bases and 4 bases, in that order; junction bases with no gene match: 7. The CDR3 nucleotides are TGTGCCAGCAGCCGTACTAGCGGGGGACGGTCAGATACGCAGTATTTT. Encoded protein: CASSRTSGGRSDTQYF.

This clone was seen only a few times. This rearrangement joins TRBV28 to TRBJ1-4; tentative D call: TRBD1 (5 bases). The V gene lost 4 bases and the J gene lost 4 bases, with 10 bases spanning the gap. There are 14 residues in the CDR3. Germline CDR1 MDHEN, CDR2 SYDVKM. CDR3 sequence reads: CASSSQEINEKLFF. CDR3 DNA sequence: TGTGCCAGCAGTTCACAGGAAATTAATGAAAAACTGTTTTTT.

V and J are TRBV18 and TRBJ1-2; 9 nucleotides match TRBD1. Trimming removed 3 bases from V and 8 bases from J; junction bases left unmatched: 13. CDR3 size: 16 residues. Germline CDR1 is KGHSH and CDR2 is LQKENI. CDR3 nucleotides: TGTGCCAGCTCACCCGCCGGGACAGGGATCCTTTTAGGCTACACCTTC. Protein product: CASSPAGTGILLGYTF.

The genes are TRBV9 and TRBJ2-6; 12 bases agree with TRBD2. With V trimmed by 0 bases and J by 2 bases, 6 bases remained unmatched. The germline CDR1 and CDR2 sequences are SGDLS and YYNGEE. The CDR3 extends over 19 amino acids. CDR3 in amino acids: CASSVGPSGGATGANVLTF. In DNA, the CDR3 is TGTGCCAGCAGCGTAGGGCCTAGCGGGGGGGCCACTGGGGCCAACGTCCTGACTTTC.

CDR3 loop: CASSQTSGGGLSYEQYF. In nucleotides, the CDR3 is TGTGCCAGCAGCCAAACTAGCGGGGGCGGACTCTCCTACGAGCAGTACTTC. The V gene is TRBV3-1 (or the pseudogene TRBV3-2), the J gene TRBJ2-7; 11 nucleotides align to TRBD2. This CDR3 has 17 residues. V was pared by 2 bases and J by 0 bases, with 6 bases of the junction left unmatched. Germline loops: CDR1 LGHDT, CDR2 YNNKEL (reference sequence).

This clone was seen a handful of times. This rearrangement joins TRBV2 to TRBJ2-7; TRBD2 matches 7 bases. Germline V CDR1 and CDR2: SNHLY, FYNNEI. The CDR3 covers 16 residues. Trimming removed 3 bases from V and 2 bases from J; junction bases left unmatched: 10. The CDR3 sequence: CASSEAWASGTYEQYF. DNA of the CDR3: TGTGCCAGCAGTGAGGCTTGGGCTAGCGGTACCTACGAGCAGTACTTC.

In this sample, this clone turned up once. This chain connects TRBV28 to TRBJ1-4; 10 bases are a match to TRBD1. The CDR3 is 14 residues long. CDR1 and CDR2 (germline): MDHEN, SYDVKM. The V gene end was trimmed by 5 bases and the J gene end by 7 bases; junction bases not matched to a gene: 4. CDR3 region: CASSLTGGGEKLFF. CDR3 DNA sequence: TGTGCCAGCAGTCTGACAGGGGGCGGTGAAAAACTGTTTTTT. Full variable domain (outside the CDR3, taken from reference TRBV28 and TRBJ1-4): DVKVTQSSRYLVKRTGEKVFLECVQDMDHENMFWYRQDPGLGLRLIYFSYDVKMKEKGDIPEGYSVSREKKERFSLILESASTNQTSMYLCASSLTGGGEKLFFGSGTQLSVL.

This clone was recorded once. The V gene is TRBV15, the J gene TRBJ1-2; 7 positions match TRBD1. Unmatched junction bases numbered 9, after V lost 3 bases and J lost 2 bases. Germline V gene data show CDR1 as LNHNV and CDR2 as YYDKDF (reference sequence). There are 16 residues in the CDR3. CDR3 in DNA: TGTGCCACCAGCAGCCAGGGACAGAATCGAAACTATGGCTACACCTTC. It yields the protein CATSSQGQNRNYGYTF.

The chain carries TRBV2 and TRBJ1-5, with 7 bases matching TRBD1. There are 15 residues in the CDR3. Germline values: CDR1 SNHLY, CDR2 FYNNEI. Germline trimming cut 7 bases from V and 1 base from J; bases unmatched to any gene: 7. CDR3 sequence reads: CASTPGQASNQPQHF. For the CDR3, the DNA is TGTGCCAGCACCCCTGGACAGGCAAGCAATCAGCCCCAGCATTTT.

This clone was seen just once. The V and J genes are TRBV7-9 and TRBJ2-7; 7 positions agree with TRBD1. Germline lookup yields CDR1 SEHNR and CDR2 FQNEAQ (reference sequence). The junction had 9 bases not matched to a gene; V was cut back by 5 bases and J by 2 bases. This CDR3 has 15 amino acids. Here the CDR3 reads CASSPGQLGAYEQYF. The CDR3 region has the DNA TGTGCCAGCAGCCCGGGACAGCTAGGAGCCTACGAGCAGTACTTC.

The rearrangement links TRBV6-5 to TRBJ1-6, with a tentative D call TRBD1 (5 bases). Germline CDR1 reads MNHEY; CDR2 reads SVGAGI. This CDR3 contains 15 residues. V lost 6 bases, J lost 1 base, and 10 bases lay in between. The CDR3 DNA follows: TGTGCCAGCAGCAACCAGGGATCCTATAATTCACCCCTCCACTTT. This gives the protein CASSNQGSYNSPLHF.

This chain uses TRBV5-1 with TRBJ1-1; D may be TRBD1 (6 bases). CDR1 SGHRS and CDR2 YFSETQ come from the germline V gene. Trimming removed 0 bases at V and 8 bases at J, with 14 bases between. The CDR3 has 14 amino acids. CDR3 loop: CASSLVGGLGEAFF. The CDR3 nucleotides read TGCGCCAGCAGCTTGGTTGGGGGCCTGGGGGAAGCTTTCTTT.

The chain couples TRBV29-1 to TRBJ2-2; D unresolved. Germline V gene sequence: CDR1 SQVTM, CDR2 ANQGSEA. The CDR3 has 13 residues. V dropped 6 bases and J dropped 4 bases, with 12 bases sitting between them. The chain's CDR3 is CSVKAGTTGELFF. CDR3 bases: TGCAGCGTGAAAGCAGGAACCACCGGGGAGCTGTTTTTT.

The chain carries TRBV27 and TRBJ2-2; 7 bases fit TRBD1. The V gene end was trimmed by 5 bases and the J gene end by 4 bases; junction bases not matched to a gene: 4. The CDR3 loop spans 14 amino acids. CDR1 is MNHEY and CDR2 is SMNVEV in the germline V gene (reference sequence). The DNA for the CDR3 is TGTGCCAGCAGTGTGGACAGGCTCACCGGGGAGCTGTTTTTT. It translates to CASSVDRLTGELFF.

CDR3 nucleotide sequence: TGTGCCAGCTCACCCCAGGGACAGGGGGAGGAAAAACTGTTTTTT. Translating it yields CASSPQGQGEEKLFF. The chain is built from TRBV18 and TRBJ1-4, with 11 bases fitting TRBD1. The CDR3 totals 15 residues. The germline CDR1 and CDR2 sequences are KGHSH and LQKENI. V was clipped by 3 bases and J by 8 bases; unmatched bases: 5.